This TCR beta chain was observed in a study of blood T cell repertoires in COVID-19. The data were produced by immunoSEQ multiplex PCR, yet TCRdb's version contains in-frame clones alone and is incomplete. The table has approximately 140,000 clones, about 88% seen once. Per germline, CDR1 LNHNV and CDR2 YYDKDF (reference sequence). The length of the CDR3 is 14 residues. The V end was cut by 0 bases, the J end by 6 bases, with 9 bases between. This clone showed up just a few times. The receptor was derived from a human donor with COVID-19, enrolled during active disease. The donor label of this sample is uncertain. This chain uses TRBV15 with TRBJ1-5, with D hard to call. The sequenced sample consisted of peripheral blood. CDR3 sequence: CATSRELEVQPQHF. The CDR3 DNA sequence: TGTGCCACCAGCAGAGAGCTAGAGGTTCAGCCCCAGCATTTT.